This T cell receptor (beta chain) was captured by sequencing in a study of OX40 agonist ivuxolimab in advanced cancers. Study-wide results and caveats: Low normalized clonal expansion also occurred in some nonresponding patients.

V lost 4 bases and J 1 base, leaving 15 bases between the germline ends. The CDR3 is 16 amino acids. Per germline, CDR1 SGHRS and CDR2 YFSETQ. TCRdb keeps only in-frame clones here, not all; method: immunoSEQ multiplex PCR. The table records approximately 70,000 clones, about 85% of them present only once. Comments on this clone: Antigen: not known.

This chain uses TRBV5-1 with TRBJ1-5; D unresolved. This receptor was identified in an adult with an advanced solid tumor such as melanoma, head and neck, liver or kidney cancer. Sequences were derived from CD4+ or CD8+ T cells sorted from blood, sampled in a trial of the OX40 agonist ivuxolimab. The CDR3 bases are TGCGCCAGCAGCCCGACGGTAAGGGAAAGCAATCAGCCCCAGCATTTT. Residues: CASSPTVRESNQPQHF.